This entry lists 11 T cell receptor beta chains sequenced from one sample in a study of cytomegalovirus exposure and HLA in healthy donors. It was with 60 Vbeta and 13 Jbeta primers that the PCR ran. The data were produced by immunoSEQ multiplex PCR, yet TCRdb's version contains in-frame clones alone and is incomplete. The top ten clones hold under 4.5% of a sample with under 150,000 clones, about 75% of them seen once. Material: PBMCs. The receptors were sampled from a man between 18 and 29 years old in good health and CMV-seronegative.

This clone was found many times. The rearrangement joins TRBV5-6 to TRBJ1-1; D gene uncertain. The V gene lost 4 bases and the J gene lost 1 base, with 14 bases spanning the gap. Germline V lookup: CDR1 SGHDT, CDR2 YYEEEE. CDR3 size: 15 residues. The CDR3 loop reads CASSGSDTPNTEAFF. CDR3 DNA: TGTGCCAGCAGCGGGAGCGATACACCGAACACTGAAGCTTTCTTT. Complete variable domain (other parts from reference TRBV5-6 and TRBJ1-1): DAGVTQSPTHLIKTRGQQVTLRCSPKSGHDTVSWYQQALGQGPQFIFQYYEEEERQRGNFPDRFSGHQFPNYSSELNVNALLLGDSALYLCASSGSDTPNTEAFFGQGTRLTVV.

This clone was detected a few times. J is TRBJ1-1 and V is TRBV10-2; unclear D gene. CDR3 length: 14 residues. Germline CDR1 WSHSY, CDR2 SAAADI. Deletions cut 2 bases from V and 1 base from J, with 8 bases between. CDR3 region: CASSESYGNTEAFF. The CDR3, as DNA: TGCGCCAGCAGTGAGAGTTACGGGAACACTGAAGCTTTCTTT.

The V and J genes are TRBV6-5 and TRBJ2-3; 8 nucleotides align to TRBD1. This CDR3 is 14 amino acids long. Germline assignment: CDR1 MNHEY and CDR2 SVGAGI. V lost 6 bases and J lost 6; bases outside the gene matches: 8. The CDR3 here is CASRRTGRPDTQYF. The CDR3 DNA is TGTGCCAGCAGAAGGACAGGGAGACCTGATACGCAGTATTTT.

The rearrangement joins TRBV6-4 to TRBJ1-2; tentatively, D is TRBD1 (6 bases). The CDR3 runs to 19 residues. Germline loops: CDR1 MRHNA, CDR2 SNTAGT. Trimming pared 3 bases from V and 4 bases from J, leaving 27 bases between. In DNA, the CDR3 is TGTGCCAGCAGTGATGCGAGATCTAACAGGGCGGGGGCCACCTATGGCTACACCTTC. Translation: CASSDARSNRAGATYGYTF.

The J gene is TRBJ2-3, the V gene TRBV5-6; unclear D gene. Germline assignment: CDR1 SGHDT and CDR2 YYEEEE. Between the trimmed V and J ends, which lost 1 base and 2 bases, there was a span of 17 bases. CDR3 size: 17 residues. The DNA of the CDR3 is TGTGCCAGCAGCTTGTTCGTCCGGTCCGCACCCACAGATACGCAGTATTTT. This codes for CASSLFVRSAPTDTQYF.

The gene calls are TRBV19 and TRBJ2-7; TRBD2 might be the D (6 bases). The CDR3 loop spans 14 amino acids. Trimming shortened V by 7 bases and J by 4 bases, and 17 bases separated the two germline ends. Germline CDR1 LNHDA, CDR2 SQIVND (reference sequence). DNA for the CDR3: TGTGCCAGTACCCCCGAGGCCCGGGGGTACGAGCAGTACTTC. It translates to CASTPEARGYEQYF.

The rearrangement links TRBV4-1 to TRBJ2-1, with 11 bases identical to TRBD1. The CDR3 runs 17 residues. V lost 1 base and J lost 3; bases outside the gene matches: 5. The germline gives CDR1 MGHRA, CDR2 YSYEKL. The CDR3 DNA follows: TGCGCCAGCAGCCAAGCAACCGGGACAGGGGGCTACAATGAGCAGTTCTTC. It is translated as CASSQATGTGGYNEQFF.

The chain carries TRBV2 and TRBJ1-3; possibly TRBD1 for D (5 bases). The V end was cut by 7 bases, the J end by 1 base, with 11 bases between. In germline, CDR1 is SNHLY, CDR2 FYNNEI. The CDR3 loop spans 14 amino acids. CDR3 loop: CASNIGGSGNTIYF. The CDR3 nucleotides are TGTGCCAGCAATATCGGGGGATCTGGAAACACCATATATTTT.

The V call is TRBV5-6, the J call TRBJ1-2; 7 bases are shared with TRBD1. CDR1 and CDR2 (germline): SGHDT, YYEEEE. The CDR3 consists of 14 residues. V shed 2 bases, J shed 5 bases, and the junction held 6 bases outside the gene matches. CDR3 protein: CASSLWDRPYGYTF. Here the CDR3 DNA reads TGTGCCAGCAGCTTATGGGACAGACCATATGGCTACACCTTC. The full variable domain, its missing parts supplied by reference TRBV5-6 and TRBJ1-2, is DAGVTQSPTHLIKTRGQQVTLRCSPKSGHDTVSWYQQALGQGPQFIFQYYEEEERQRGNFPDRFSGHQFPNYSSELNVNALLLGDSALYLCASSLWDRPYGYTFGSGTRLTVV.

The gene calls are TRBV7-3 and TRBJ2-2; perhaps TRBD1 as D (6 bases). Germline V CDR1 and CDR2: SGHTA, FQGTGA. CDR3 length: 15 residues. V lost 2 bases to trimming and J lost 7 bases, with 14 bases between them. CDR3 nucleotide sequence: TGTGCCAGCAGCTTATTAGGTGGGGGCGGCGGGGAGCTGTTTTTT. Translated: CASSLLGGGGGELFF.

The chain combines TRBV4-1 with TRBJ2-1; 14 nucleotides match TRBD2. The J segment lost 7 bases and the V segment lost 4 bases, leaving 9 bases of the junction unmatched. The CDR3 sequence is 17 residues long. The V gene's germline CDR1 is MGHRA and CDR2 YSYEKL. CDR3 region: CASSRGTSGSLGNEQFF. CDR3 bases: TGCGCCAGCAGCCGTGGGACTAGCGGGAGTCTGGGGAATGAGCAGTTCTTC.